This TCR beta chain was captured by sequencing in a study of shared clonotypes between healthy human individuals. This clone was recorded only once. Germline V gene data show CDR1 as MNHEY and CDR2 as SMNVEV (reference sequence). This CDR3 is 14 amino acids long. V was pared by 6 bases and J by 2 bases, with 6 bases of the junction left unmatched. In the original analysis: ImmunoSEQ junction-only sequences lacked quality scores, so their filtering differed. TCRdb's copy holds only in-frame clones and misses some; the assay was immunoSEQ multiplex PCR. V and J calls and clone size follow that table, whereas D and trimming were derived from the DNA. This table holds under 350,000 clones, over 75% found once.

The material sequenced was memory CD8+ T cells sorted from blood. Subset given: CD45RO+ cells pooled with CCR7-negative TemRA cells. V gene TRBV27 combines with J gene TRBJ2-7; 8 bases line up with TRBD1. The clonotype was recovered from a young man in good health. The CDR3 DNA reads TGTGCCAGCAGACGACAGGGGCCTACCTACGAGCAGTACTTC. It codes for CASRRQGPTYEQYF.